These T cell receptor beta chains were read from a single sample in a study of shared clonotypes between healthy human individuals. Profiled with immunoSEQ multiplex PCR; TCRdb holds only in-frame clones, not every one. The data contain some 2,500,000 clones, 80% to 95% of them singletons. Material: naive CD4+ T cells from PBMCs. The receptors were gathered from a man between 18 and 35 years old in good health. Some clones in this sample may be carry-over from other donors' samples. Each CDR3 is given with its conserved first and last residue. Each record gives: clone size, V gene, J gene, D gene, CDR3 protein, CDR3 DNA. D genes are given only for firm matches. Only part of the rows carry a size: once, few, many, or a class if the clone is expanded.

-	TRBV5-1	TRBJ1-2	TRBD1	CASSGSGTGVDGYTF	TGCGCCAGCAGCGGATCCGGGACAGGGGTCGACGGCTACACCTTC
-	TRBV18	TRBJ1-1	-	CASSPHSNTEAFF	TGTGCCAGCTCACCACATTCGAACACTGAAGCTTTCTTT
-	TRBV28	TRBJ2-3	-	CASSFPPTITSTDTQYF	TGTGCCAGCAGTTTCCCTCCGACTATAACTAGCACAGATACGCAGTATTTT
-	TRBV6-6	TRBJ2-5	-	CASSPREETQYF	TGTGCCAGCAGTCCCCGAGAAGAGACCCAGTACTTC
-	TRBV6-5	TRBJ2-7	-	CASGSTSRGMYF	TGTGCCAGCGGCTCGACCTCCAGGGGTATGTACTTC
-	TRBV2	TRBJ2-6	-	CASSEQPARGSGANVLTF	TGTGCCAGCAGTGAACAACCGGCCCGGGGCTCTGGGGCCAACGTCCTGACTTTC
-	TRBV18	TRBJ2-7	TRBD1	CASSRQARTGASEQYF	TGTGCCAGCTCAAGACAAGCTAGGACAGGGGCCTCCGAGCAGTACTTC
-	TRBV21-1	TRBJ1-4	-	CASSKTGQKTNEKLFF	TGTGCCAGCAGCAAAACGGGACAGAAGACTAATGAAAAACTGTTTTTT
-	TRBV19	TRBJ1-5	-	CASSKYGTVGNQPQHF	TGTGCCAGTAGTAAATACGGAACGGTAGGCAATCAGCCCCAGCATTTT
-	TRBV9	TRBJ1-4	TRBD1	CASSVAGTGGEKLFF	TGTGCCAGCAGCGTTGCCGGGACAGGCGGGGAAAAACTGTTTTTT
-	TRBV5-1	TRBJ2-7	TRBD2	CASSFGGLAAYEQYF	TGCGCCAGCAGCTTCGGGGGACTAGCGGCCTACGAGCAGTACTTC
-	TRBV7-9	TRBJ1-1	TRBD1	CASSLLRGRKGTEAFF	TGTGCCAGCAGCTTGTTGAGGGGGCGCAAGGGCACTGAAGCTTTCTTT
-	TRBV6-1	TRBJ2-4	-	CASTSSGGDNIQYF	TGTGCCAGCACCTCAAGTGGGGGCGACAACATTCAGTACTTC
-	TRBV5-4	TRBJ1-1	-	CASSRGLAMNTEAFF	TGTGCCAGCAGCCGCGGCCTGGCGATGAACACTGAAGCTTTCTTT
-	TRBV5-1	TRBJ2-3	-	CASSLGYTATDTQYF	TGCGCCAGCAGCTTGGGTTACACTGCCACAGATACGCAGTATTTT
-	TRBV6-1	TRBJ2-7	TRBD2	CASSDWREVGEQYF	TGTGCCAGCAGTGATTGGCGGGAGGTGGGGGAGCAGTACTTC
-	TRBV7-2	TRBJ2-7	-	CASSLGRGGPYEQYF	TGTGCCAGCAGCTTAGGGAGAGGAGGGCCTTACGAGCAGTACTTC
once	TRBV9	TRBJ2-7	-	CASSVDVGVDEQYF	TGTGCCAGCAGCGTAGACGTTGGGGTTGACGAGCAGTACTTC
-	TRBV5-1	TRBJ2-6	-	CASSREGAGANVLTF	TGCGCCAGCAGCCGCGAGGGCGCTGGGGCCAACGTCCTGACTTTC
-	TRBV7-9	TRBJ1-5	-	CASSFPNQPQHF	TGTGCCAGCAGCTTTCCCAATCAGCCCCAGCATTTT
once	TRBV2	TRBJ2-7	-	CASSEEATWLAYEQYF	TGTGCCAGCAGTGAAGAGGCGACCTGGCTGGCCTACGAGCAGTACTTC
-	TRBV12-5	TRBJ2-5	TRBD2	CASGRGGQETQYF	TGTGCTAGTGGACGGGGGGGGCAAGAGACCCAGTACTTC
-	TRBV5-1	TRBJ2-2	-	CASSLEMGGQTGELFF	TGCGCCAGCAGCTTGGAGATGGGAGGTCAGACCGGGGAGCTGTTTTTT
-	TRBV6-6	TRBJ1-5	-	CASTMGVGRGQPQHF	TGTGCCAGCACGATGGGTGTGGGGCGGGGACAGCCCCAGCATTTT
-	TRBV28	TRBJ2-7	TRBD1	CASSLLGQGEYEQYF	TGTGCCAGCAGTTTATTAGGACAGGGAGAATACGAGCAGTACTTC
-	TRBV19	TRBJ2-7	-	CASSITLQGSYEQYF	TGTGCCAGTAGTATAACCCTACAGGGAAGCTACGAGCAGTACTTC
-	TRBV5-1	TRBJ2-3	TRBD2	CASSLDPAGGSTDTQYF	TGCGCCAGCAGCTTGGATCCAGCGGGAGGAAGCACAGATACGCAGTATTTT
-	TRBV28	TRBJ2-7	TRBD1	CASSLSGQGADYEQYF	TGTGCCAGCAGTTTATCCGGACAGGGGGCAGACTACGAGCAGTACTTC
-	TRBV9	TRBJ2-7	TRBD2	CASSAGGFSYEQYF	TGTGCCAGCAGCGCGGGGGGTTTTTCCTACGAGCAGTACTTC
once	TRBV19	TRBJ2-7	TRBD1	CASSLRDRGRVGYEQYF	TGTGCCAGTAGTCTCCGGGACAGGGGGCGCGTTGGCTACGAGCAGTACTTC
-	TRBV5-4	TRBJ1-4	-	CASSPNRPGRANEKLFF	TGTGCCAGCAGCCCAAATCGGCCAGGGAGGGCTAATGAAAAACTGTTTTTT
-	TRBV4-1	TRBJ2-1	TRBD2	CASSQGSGRARNEQFF	TGCGCCAGCAGTCAAGGAAGTGGGAGGGCCCGGAATGAGCAGTTCTTC
-	TRBV5-4	TRBJ2-3	TRBD1	CASNRDRGTDTQYF	TGTGCCAGCAACCGGGACAGGGGAACGGATACGCAGTATTTT
-	TRBV7-2	TRBJ1-4	-	CASSLEGRVEKLFF	TGTGCCAGCAGCTTAGAGGGTCGGGTTGAAAAACTGTTTTTT
-	TRBV7-8	TRBJ2-2	TRBD1	CASTQTGGGRELFF	TGTGCCAGCACCCAGACAGGGGGCGGTAGGGAGCTGTTTTTT
-	TRBV27	TRBJ2-7	-	CASSFDRAYEQYF	TGTGCCAGCAGTTTCGACAGAGCCTACGAGCAGTACTTC
-	TRBV6-1	TRBJ2-2	-	CASPGLNTGELFF	TGTGCCAGTCCAGGGTTGAACACCGGGGAGCTGTTTTTT
-	TRBV19	TRBJ1-1	-	CASSSGQPNTEAFF	TGTGCCAGTAGTAGTGGACAGCCGAACACTGAAGCTTTCTTT
-	TRBV7-6	TRBJ2-5	-	CASSLDVGLLETQYF	TGTGCCAGCAGCTTAGATGTGGGGCTTCTAGAGACCCAGTACTTC
-	TRBV2	TRBJ1-4	-	CASSRNPVPQGGKLFF	TGTGCCAGCAGTCGTAACCCCGTCCCCCAAGGCGGAAAACTGTTTTTT
few	TRBV9	TRBJ1-1	-	CASSVASMVTEAFF	TGTGCCAGCAGCGTAGCCTCCATGGTAACTGAAGCTTTCTTT
-	TRBV5-1	TRBJ1-1	TRBD1	CASSAATGGETEAFF	TGCGCCAGCAGCGCAGCGACAGGGGGAGAAACTGAAGCTTTCTTT
-	TRBV5-1	TRBJ1-4	TRBD1	CASSEGQGSEKLFF	TGCGCCAGCAGCGAGGGACAGGGAAGCGAAAAACTGTTTTTT
-	TRBV6-5	TRBJ1-2	-	CASSTSGALGGYTF	TGTGCCAGCAGCACATCCGGGGCTTTGGGCGGCTACACCTTC
-	TRBV7-2	TRBJ1-4	-	CASSLGRESEKLFF	TGTGCCAGCAGCTTAGGTCGTGAGTCCGAAAAACTGTTTTTT
-	TRBV28	TRBJ1-1	-	CASHQSVNTEAFF	TGTGCCAGCCATCAGTCGGTAAACACTGAAGCTTTCTTT
-	TRBV10-3	TRBJ1-1	-	CAIGASGADTEAFF	TGTGCCATCGGGGCGTCGGGGGCCGACACTGAAGCTTTCTTT
-	TRBV4-1	TRBJ2-1	TRBD2	CASSQTGLAGNEQFF	TGCGCCAGCAGTCAAACCGGACTAGCGGGCAATGAGCAGTTCTTC
-	TRBV27	TRBJ1-1	-	CASSFSGSNTEAFF	TGTGCCAGCAGTTTCTCGGGTAGTAACACTGAAGCTTTCTTT
-	TRBV28	TRBJ1-2	-	CASSMGGGSFYGYTF	TGTGCCAGCAGTATGGGTGGGGGTTCCTTCTATGGCTACACCTTC